This T cell receptor beta chain was identified during a study of T cells after yellow fever vaccination. About the research overall: Fractions of limited cellularity were prepared by means of SMART-Seq v4 Ultra Low Input. Broader study findings: A weaker but faster secondary response was observed, peaking on day 5 versus 15. FACS-sorted repertoires could harbor abundant contaminating bulk-population clonotypes. Primary-vaccination clones mostly resurfaced post-booster (about 96% CD4, roughly 87% CD8).

There are a few counts of this clonotype. Its antigen remains unidentified. TCRdb processed the 5' RACE reads anew with MiXCR; each CDR3 protein has one entry. This sample yields fewer than 450,000 distinct CDR3 sequences, of which 7% to 10% are seen a single time; 17% belongs to the top ten. The sample was PBMCs, taken around 45 days after the first yellow fever vaccination. This TCR was recovered from a man aged 18 to 30 who received the YFV17D yellow fever vaccine.

Here the CDR3 DNA reads TGCGCCAGCAGCTCCGGGACAGGGAGACCAGATACGCAGTATTTT. It is translated as CASSSGTGRPDTQYF. The chain combines TRBV5-1 with TRBJ2-3; 9 bases agree with TRBD1. The CDR3 covers 15 residues. Germline V CDR1 and CDR2: SGHRS, YFSETQ. Germline trimming cut 3 bases from V and 4 bases from J; bases unmatched to any gene: 6.